This TCR beta chain was obtained from a study of blood T cell repertoires in COVID-19. Study context: The samples span acute and convalescent COVID-19 from the United States, Italy and Spain.

Authors' data handling: Reference gene primer amplification gave estimated nucleated cell counts. Assay: immunoSEQ multiplex PCR; the TCRdb copy retains only in-frame clones and omits some. V, J and clone size are those of that table, while D and trimming were read from the DNA. The repertoire holds 250,000 to 300,000 clones, with around nine tenths as singletons. The V gene's germline CDR1 is KGHSH and CDR2 LQKENI. CDR3 length equals 12 residues. Between the trimmed V and J ends, which lost 3 bases and 4 bases, there was a span of 6 bases. Comment on this clone: Other DNA sequences in this sample translate to the same CDR3.

The material sequenced was peripheral blood. The receptor was derived from a woman aged 60-75 years with acute or convalescent COVID-19. The J gene is TRBJ2-5, the V gene TRBV18, with D possibly TRBD1 on 6 matching bases. The CDR3 sequence: CASSPTGETQYF. The DNA of the CDR3 is TGTGCCAGCTCACCGACAGGAGAGACCCAGTACTTC.